A selection of T cell receptor beta chains follows, all from one sample in a study of immune heterogeneity within non-small cell lung tumors. TCRdb called the multiplex PCR reads again in MiXCR, with one record for every CDR3 protein. The data contain about 15,000 distinct CDR3 sequences, roughly 30% of them singletons. Sequencing used lung tumor tissue. The receptors derive from a man between 40 and 49 years old with non-small cell lung cancer. CDR3s include the opening cysteine and the closing phenylalanine or tryptophan. D genes are given only for firm matches. Expanded clones are given a class, and other clones once, few, many or no size at all.

18,TRBD1,TRBJ2-1,many,TRBV28,CASSPSRQGIISYNEQFF,TGTGCCAGCAGCCCCTCCCGACAGGGTATTATCTCCTACAATGAGCAGTTCTTC
16,-,TRBJ1-2,many,TRBV29-1,CSVEDRGTNANYGYTF,TGCAGCGTTGAAGATCGGGGAACAAATGCTAACTATGGCTACACCTTC
18,TRBD2,TRBJ2-5,medium-sized,TRBV27,CASSSSLAGLEVGETQYF,TGTGCCAGCAGTTCATCCCTAGCGGGATTAGAAGTAGGAGAGACCCAGTACTTC
16,TRBD1,TRBJ1-1,few,TRBV6-1,CASSTSRQGGISEAFF,TGTGCCAGCAGTACATCCCGACAGGGTGGAATCTCTGAAGCTTTCTTT
14,TRBD1,TRBJ1-2,many,TRBV30,CASGGGGANYGYTF,TGTGCCTCAGGGGGCGGGGGCGCTAACTATGGCTACACCTTC
13,-,TRBJ1-5,-,TRBV29-1,CSVGGGGNQPQHF,TGCAGCGTTGGGGGGGGGGGCAATCAGCCCCAGCATTTT
14,-,TRBJ1-1,few,TRBV18,CASSRGPGNTEAFF,TGTGCCAGCTCACGCGGACCGGGGAACACTGAAGCTTTCTTT
13,TRBD2,TRBJ2-7,many,TRBV7-9,CAYRAGTGYEQYF,TGTGCCTATCGAGCGGGGACTGGGTACGAGCAGTACTTC
15,TRBD2,TRBJ2-3,many,TRBV9,CASTGSGTNTDTQYF,TGTGCCAGCACCGGTAGCGGGACCAACACAGATACGCAGTATTTT
13,-,TRBJ2-5,few,TRBV29-1,CSVMRAFQETQYF,TGCAGCGTTATGAGAGCTTTCCAAGAGACCCAGTACTTC
13,-,TRBJ1-2,few,TRBV10-1,CASSERTGYVYTF,TGCGCCAGCAGTGAGAGGACGGGTTATGTCTACACCTTC
14,-,TRBJ2-2,-,TRBV6-4,CASSADNNPRELFF,TGTGCCAGCAGTGCGGACAACAATCCCAGGGAGCTGTTTTTT
15,TRBD1,TRBJ2-1,-,TRBV9,CAGSITGTVSNEQFF,TGTGCCGGCAGCATTACCGGGACAGTGTCAAATGAGCAGTTCTTC
13,-,TRBJ1-2,many,TRBV7-9,CASSKGGTYGYTF,TGTGCCAGCAGCAAGGGGGGGACATATGGCTACACCTTC
18,TRBD2,TRBJ2-4,-,TRBV20-1,CSARETSGIASPGNIQYF,TGCAGTGCTAGAGAGACTAGCGGGATCGCGTCCCCGGGCAACATTCAGTACTTC
15,-,TRBJ2-7,-,TRBV18,CASSPLGHGTGEQYF,TGTGCCAGCTCACCACTGGGACATGGCACGGGCGAGCAGTACTTC
13,TRBD2,TRBJ2-3,-,TRBV2,CAGSSGSADTQYF,TGTGCTGGGTCTAGCGGGAGTGCAGATACGCAGTATTTT
15,-,TRBJ1-2,many,TRBV6-6,CASSYSISGNYGYTF,TGTGCCAGCAGTTACTCGATCTCGGGGAACTATGGCTACACCTTC
15,TRBD1,TRBJ2-1,medium-sized,TRBV10-3,CAISGTGQGGNEQFF,TGTGCCATCAGTGGGACGGGACAGGGTGGCAATGAGCAGTTCTTC
16,-,TRBJ2-7,medium-sized,TRBV9,CASSKRGSSGDYEQYF,TGTGCCAGCAGCAAGAGGGGGAGTAGCGGAGATTACGAGCAGTACTTC
14,TRBD1,TRBJ2-5,-,TRBV12-3/TRBV12-4,CASSYAGQVGNQYF,TGTGCCAGCAGTTACGCGGGACAGGTCGGGAACCAGTACTTC
12,-,TRBJ2-5,few,TRBV6-2/TRBV6-3,CASSLAGGTQYF,TGTGCCAGCAGCCTCGCCGGTGGGACCCAGTACTTC
15,-,TRBJ2-5,many,TRBV12-3/TRBV12-4,CASSLRDIHQETQYF,TGTGCCAGCAGTTTAAGGGACATTCACCAAGAGACCCAGTACTTC
12,-,TRBJ2-1,many,TRBV15,CATSRPYNEQFF,TGTGCCACCAGCAGACCCTACAATGAGCAGTTCTTC
15,-,TRBJ2-5,-,TRBV12-3/TRBV12-4,CASSFGGTGRETQYF,TGTGCCAGCAGCTTTGGGGGAACAGGGAGAGAGACCCAGTACTTC
15,TRBD2,TRBJ2-7,medium-sized,TRBV15,CATSRGRGMAYEQYF,TGTGCCACCAGCAGGGGGCGGGGGATGGCCTACGAGCAGTACTTC
15,TRBD1,TRBJ1-2,medium-sized,TRBV6-2/TRBV6-3,CASSPTTRQGSGYTF,TGTGCCAGCAGTCCAACTACGAGACAGGGCAGCGGCTACACCTTC
13,TRBD1,TRBJ1-2,medium-sized,TRBV12-3/TRBV12-4,CASSFLTGRGYTF,TGTGCCAGCAGTTTCCTGACAGGGAGGGGCTACACCTTC
16,TRBD2,TRBJ2-3,-,TRBV6-1,CASSEYSSGARDTQYF,TGTGCCAGCAGTGAATACTCTAGCGGGGCGCGGGATACGCAGTATTTT
15,-,TRBJ2-4,few,TRBV5-6,CASSLLLVAKNIQYF,TGTGCCAGCTCTCTTTTACTAGTTGCCAAAAACATTCAGTACTTC
13,-,TRBJ2-7,many,TRBV20-1,CSAGAAPTYEQYF,TGCAGTGCAGGGGCTGCACCCACCTACGAGCAGTACTTC
13,-,TRBJ1-1,many,TRBV12-3/TRBV12-4,CASSFRVGTEAFF,TGTGCCAGCAGTTTTAGAGTCGGGACTGAAGCTTTCTTT
14,-,TRBJ1-5,-,TRBV19,CASSDTVANQPQHF,TGTGCCAGTAGTGATACGGTGGCAAATCAGCCCCAGCATTTT
16,TRBD2,TRBJ2-5,-,TRBV27,CASKDKRLAGVETQYF,TGTGCCAGCAAGGATAAACGACTAGCGGGGGTAGAGACCCAGTACTTC